This T cell receptor (beta chain) was found in a study of metastatic and nonmetastatic thyroid tumors. Study context: Malignant thyroid and benign thyroid patients provided blood and tumor or nodule tissue whose repertoires were compared.

Trimming took 0 bases from V and 10 from J, leaving 9 bases between them. The CDR3 consists of 12 residues. Germline CDR1 and CDR2: SGHRS and YFSETQ. Original methodology: It was from CDR3 differences across clinicopathological groups that a distant-metastasis classifier for papillary thyroid cancer was built. MiXCR reprocessed the PCR reads for TCRdb. The V and J calls here are based on TCRdb, not the publication. This table has 13,000 to 15,000 clones, about 29% appearing once. Until they underwent thyroid surgery, no patient had received any treatment. Points from the study as a whole: Benign nodules were reported to have significantly lower TCR beta diversity than malignant thyroid tumors, in blood and tumor.

A remark on this clone: Its specificity is unknown.

Sequencing used tumor tissue. The receptor was isolated from a male donor with papillary thyroid cancer or a benign thyroid nodule (not recorded which). Some clones in this sample may be carry-over from other donors' samples. The rearrangement joins TRBV5-1 to TRBJ2-3, with no clear D. The CDR3: CASSLEQTPQYF. CDR3 DNA sequence: TGCGCCAGCAGCTTGGAACAGACGCCGCAGTATTTT.